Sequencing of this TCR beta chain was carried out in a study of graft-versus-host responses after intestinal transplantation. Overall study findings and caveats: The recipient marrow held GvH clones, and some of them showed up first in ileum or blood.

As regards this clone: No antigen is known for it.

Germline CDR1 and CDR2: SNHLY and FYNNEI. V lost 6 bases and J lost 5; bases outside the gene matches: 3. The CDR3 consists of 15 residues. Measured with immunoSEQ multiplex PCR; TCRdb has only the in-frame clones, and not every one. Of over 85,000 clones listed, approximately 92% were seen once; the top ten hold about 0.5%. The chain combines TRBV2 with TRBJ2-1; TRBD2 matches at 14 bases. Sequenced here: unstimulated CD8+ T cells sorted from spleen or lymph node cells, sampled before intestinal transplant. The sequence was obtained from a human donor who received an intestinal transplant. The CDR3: CASSPGLAGDNEQFF. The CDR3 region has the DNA TGTGCCAGCAGCCCGGGACTAGCGGGGGACAATGAGCAGTTCTTC. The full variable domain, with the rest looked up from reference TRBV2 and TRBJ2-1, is EPEVTQTPSHQVTQMGQEVILRCVPISNHLYFYWYRQILGQKVEFLVSFYNNEISEKSEIFDDQFSVERPDGSNFTLKIRSTKLEDSAMYFCASSPGLAGDNEQFFGPGTRLTVL.